These 2 T cell receptor beta chains came from one sample sequenced in a study of T-cell reconstitution after alpha-beta-depleted transplantation in children. Unique molecular identifiers were incorporated during preparation of the TCRbeta library. TCRdb ran MiXCR on the PCR reads and lists one entry per CDR3 protein. The data show 500,000 to 650,000 distinct CDR3 sequences, around 13% seen once. The sequences come from PBMCs, mostly from graft donor cells, collected 360 days after TCRalphabeta/CD19-depleted stem cell transplant. The receptors derive from a male patient aged 5 to 17 who had a stem cell transplant for acute myeloid leukemia, so the T cells may come from the graft donor.

This clonotype was detected only a few times. The chain links TRBV5-1 to TRBJ2-2; 11 nucleotides align to TRBD2. V shed 3 bases and J 5 bases; nucleotides not matched to a gene: 9. Germline CDR1 SGHRS, CDR2 YFSETQ. The CDR3 is made up of 17 amino acids. The CDR3 DNA follows: TGCGCCAGCAGCTGTTTTTCGAGACTAGCGGGAACCGGGGAGCTGTTTTTT. Its protein product is CASSCFSRLAGTGELFF.

J is TRBJ2-7 and V is TRBV28, with D unclear. The CDR3 runs 14 residues. Trimming removed 2 bases at V and 5 bases at J, with 13 bases between. From germline, CDR1 is MDHEN and CDR2 SYDVKM. The CDR3: CASSLRRFADEQYF. The CDR3 DNA reads TGTGCCAGCAGTTTACGACGGTTCGCGGACGAGCAGTACTTC.